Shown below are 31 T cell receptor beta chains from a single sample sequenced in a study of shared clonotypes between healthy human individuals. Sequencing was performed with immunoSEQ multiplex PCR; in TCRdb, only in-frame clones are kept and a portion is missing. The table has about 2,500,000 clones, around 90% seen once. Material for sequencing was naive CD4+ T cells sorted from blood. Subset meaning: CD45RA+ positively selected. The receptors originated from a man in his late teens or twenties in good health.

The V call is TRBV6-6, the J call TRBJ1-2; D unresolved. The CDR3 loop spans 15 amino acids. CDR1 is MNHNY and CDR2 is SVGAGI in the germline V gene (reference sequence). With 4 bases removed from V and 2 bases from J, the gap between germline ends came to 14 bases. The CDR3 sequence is CASSFSMTENYGYTF. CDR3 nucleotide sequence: TGTGCCAGCAGTTTCTCGATGACCGAAAACTATGGCTACACCTTC.

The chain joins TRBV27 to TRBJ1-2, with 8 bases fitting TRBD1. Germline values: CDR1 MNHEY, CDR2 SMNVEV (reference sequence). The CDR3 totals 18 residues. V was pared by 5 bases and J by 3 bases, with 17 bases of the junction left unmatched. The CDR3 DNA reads TGTGCCAGCAGTCCACACCGACAACCAGGACAGGGACACTATGGCTACACCTTC. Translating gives CASSPHRQPGQGHYGYTF.

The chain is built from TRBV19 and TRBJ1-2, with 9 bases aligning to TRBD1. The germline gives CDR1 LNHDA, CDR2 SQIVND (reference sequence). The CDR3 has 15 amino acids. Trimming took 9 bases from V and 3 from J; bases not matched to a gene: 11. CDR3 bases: TGTGCCAGCAGCAGAAATGGACAGGGGCACTATGGCTACACCTTC. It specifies CASSRNGQGHYGYTF.

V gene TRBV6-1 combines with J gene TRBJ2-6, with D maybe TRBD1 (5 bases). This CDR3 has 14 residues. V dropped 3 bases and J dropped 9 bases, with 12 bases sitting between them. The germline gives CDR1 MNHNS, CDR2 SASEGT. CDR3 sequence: CASSEGQGVNVLTF. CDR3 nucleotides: TGTGCCAGCAGTGAGGGCCAGGGTGTCAACGTCCTGACTTTC.

CDR3 loop: CASSLFGDLSPLHF. CDR3 sequence (DNA): TGTGCCAGCAGCTTATTCGGGGACTTATCACCCCTCCACTTT. The chain joins TRBV7-2 to TRBJ1-6; possible D gene TRBD1, 5 bases. This CDR3 region has 14 residues. V dropped 2 bases and J dropped 10 bases, with 12 bases sitting between them. Germline V gene data show CDR1 as SGHTA and CDR2 as FQGNSA.

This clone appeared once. This chain's CDR3 is CASSNSGANTGELFF. CDR3 sequence (DNA): TGTGCCAGCAGCAATTCAGGGGCAAACACCGGGGAGCTGTTTTTT. V usage is TRBV9 and J usage is TRBJ2-2; D might be TRBD1 (6 bases). Deletions cut 4 bases from V and 2 bases from J, with 12 bases between. The CDR3 loop spans 15 amino acids. Per germline, CDR1 SGDLS and CDR2 YYNGEE.

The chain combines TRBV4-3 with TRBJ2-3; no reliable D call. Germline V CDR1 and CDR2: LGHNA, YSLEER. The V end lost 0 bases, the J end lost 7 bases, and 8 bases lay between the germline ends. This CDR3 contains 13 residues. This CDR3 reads CASSQDSGYTQYF. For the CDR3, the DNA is TGCGCCAGCAGCCAAGACTCCGGGTATACGCAGTATTTT.

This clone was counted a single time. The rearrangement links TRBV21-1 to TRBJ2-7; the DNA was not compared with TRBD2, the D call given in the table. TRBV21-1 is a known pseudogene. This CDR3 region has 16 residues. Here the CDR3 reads CASSPWTSGGTREQYF. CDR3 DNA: TGTGCCAGCAGCCCCTGGACTAGCGGGGGGACCCGCGAGCAGTACTTC.

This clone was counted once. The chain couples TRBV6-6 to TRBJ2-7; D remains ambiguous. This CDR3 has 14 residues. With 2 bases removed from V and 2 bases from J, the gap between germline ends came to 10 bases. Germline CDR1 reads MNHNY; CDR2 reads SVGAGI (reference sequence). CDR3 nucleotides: TGTGCCAGCAGTTACGGGCAACATACCTACGAGCAGTACTTC. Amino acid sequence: CASSYGQHTYEQYF.

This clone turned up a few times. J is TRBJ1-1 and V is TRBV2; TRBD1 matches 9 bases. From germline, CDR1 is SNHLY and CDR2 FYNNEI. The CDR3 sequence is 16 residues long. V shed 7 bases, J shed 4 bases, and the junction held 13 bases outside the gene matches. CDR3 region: CASTVPGQGWGTEAFF. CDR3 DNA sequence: TGTGCCAGCACCGTCCCGGGACAGGGATGGGGCACTGAAGCTTTCTTT.

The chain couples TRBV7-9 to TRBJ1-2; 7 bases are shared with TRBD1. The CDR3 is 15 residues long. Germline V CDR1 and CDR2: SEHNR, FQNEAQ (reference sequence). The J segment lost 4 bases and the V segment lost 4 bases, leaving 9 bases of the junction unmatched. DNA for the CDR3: TGTGCCAGCAGCTCTACTTCAGGGGGAGGCTATGGCTACACCTTC. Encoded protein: CASSSTSGGGYGYTF.

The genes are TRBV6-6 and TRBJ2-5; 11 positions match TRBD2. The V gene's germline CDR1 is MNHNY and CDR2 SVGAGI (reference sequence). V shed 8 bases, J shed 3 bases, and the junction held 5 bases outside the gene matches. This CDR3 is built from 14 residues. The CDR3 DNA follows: TGTGCCAGCCTAGCGGGGGGAAAGGAAGAGACCCAGTACTTC. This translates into CASLAGGKEETQYF.

CDR3 coding DNA: TGTGCCATCAGTGAGTCTCTCACAGGTCCGGGGACCCAGTACTTC. Translation gives CAISESLTGPGTQYF. This chain uses TRBV10-3 with TRBJ2-5, with TRBD1 as a possible D gene (5 bases). V lost 0 bases and J 7 bases, leaving 15 bases between the germline ends. The CDR3 is made up of 15 amino acids. CDR1 and CDR2 (germline): ENHRY, SYGVKD.

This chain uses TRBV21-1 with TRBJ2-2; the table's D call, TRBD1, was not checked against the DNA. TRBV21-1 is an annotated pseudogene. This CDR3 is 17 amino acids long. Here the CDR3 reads CASSKDREGINTGELFF. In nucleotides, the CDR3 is TGTGCCAGCAGCAAGGACAGGGAGGGGATTAACACCGGGGAGCTGTTTTTT.

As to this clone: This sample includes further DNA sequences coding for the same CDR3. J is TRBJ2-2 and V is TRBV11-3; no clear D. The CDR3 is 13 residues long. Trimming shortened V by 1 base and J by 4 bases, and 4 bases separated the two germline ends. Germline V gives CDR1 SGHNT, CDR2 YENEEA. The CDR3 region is CASSLGGTGELFF. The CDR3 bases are TGTGCCAGCAGCTTAGGGGGCACCGGGGAGCTGTTTTTT.

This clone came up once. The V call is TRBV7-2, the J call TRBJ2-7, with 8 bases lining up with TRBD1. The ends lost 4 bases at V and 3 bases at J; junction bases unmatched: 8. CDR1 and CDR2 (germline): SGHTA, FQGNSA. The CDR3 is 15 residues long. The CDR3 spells CASSSPWTGIYEQYF. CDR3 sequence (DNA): TGTGCCAGCAGCTCGCCTTGGACAGGGATCTACGAGCAGTACTTC.

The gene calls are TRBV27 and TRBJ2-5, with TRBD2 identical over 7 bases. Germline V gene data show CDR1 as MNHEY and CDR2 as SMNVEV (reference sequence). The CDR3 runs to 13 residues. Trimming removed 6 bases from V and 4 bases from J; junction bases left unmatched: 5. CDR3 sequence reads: CASSGLVGETQYF. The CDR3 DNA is TGTGCCAGCAGCGGACTAGTCGGAGAGACCCAGTACTTC.

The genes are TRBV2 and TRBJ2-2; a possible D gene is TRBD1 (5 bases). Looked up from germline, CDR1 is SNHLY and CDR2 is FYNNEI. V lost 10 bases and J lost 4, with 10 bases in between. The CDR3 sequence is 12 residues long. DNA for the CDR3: TGTGCCACCCAAAGGGGCACCGGGGAGCTGTTTTTT. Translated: CATQRGTGELFF.

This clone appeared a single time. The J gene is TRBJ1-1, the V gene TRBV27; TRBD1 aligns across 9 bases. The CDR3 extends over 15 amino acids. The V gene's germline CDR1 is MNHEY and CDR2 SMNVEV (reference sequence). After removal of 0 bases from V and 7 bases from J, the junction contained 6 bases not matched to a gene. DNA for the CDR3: TGTGCCAGCAGTTTATCGTTCCGGGACAGGGATGAAGCTTTCTTT. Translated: CASSLSFRDRDEAFF.

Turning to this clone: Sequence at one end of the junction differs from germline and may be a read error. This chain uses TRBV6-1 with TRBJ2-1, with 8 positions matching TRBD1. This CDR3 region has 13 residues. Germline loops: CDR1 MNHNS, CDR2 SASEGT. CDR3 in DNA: TGTGCCAGCAGGCGAGGACAGGGTTATTCATCGATCTTC. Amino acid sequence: CASRRGQGYSSIF.

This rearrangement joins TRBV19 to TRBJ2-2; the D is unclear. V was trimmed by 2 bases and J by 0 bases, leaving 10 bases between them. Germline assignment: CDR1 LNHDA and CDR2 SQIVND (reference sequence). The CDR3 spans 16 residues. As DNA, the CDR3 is TGTGCCAGTAGTATAATGGCCACTACGAACACCGGGGAGCTGTTTTTT. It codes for CASSIMATTNTGELFF.

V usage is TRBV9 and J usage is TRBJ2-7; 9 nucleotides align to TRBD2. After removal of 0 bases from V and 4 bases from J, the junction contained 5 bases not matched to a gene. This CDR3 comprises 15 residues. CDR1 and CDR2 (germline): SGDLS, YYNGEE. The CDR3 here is CASSVDASGMYEQYF. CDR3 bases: TGTGCCAGCAGCGTAGATGCTAGCGGGATGTACGAGCAGTACTTC.

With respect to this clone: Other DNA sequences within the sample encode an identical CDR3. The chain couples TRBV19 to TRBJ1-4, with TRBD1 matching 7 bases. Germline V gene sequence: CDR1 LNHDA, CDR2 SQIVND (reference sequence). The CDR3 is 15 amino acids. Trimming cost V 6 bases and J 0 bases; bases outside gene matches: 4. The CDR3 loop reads CASRRGGATNEKLFF. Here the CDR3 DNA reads TGTGCCAGTAGAAGAGGGGGCGCAACTAATGAAAAACTGTTTTTT.

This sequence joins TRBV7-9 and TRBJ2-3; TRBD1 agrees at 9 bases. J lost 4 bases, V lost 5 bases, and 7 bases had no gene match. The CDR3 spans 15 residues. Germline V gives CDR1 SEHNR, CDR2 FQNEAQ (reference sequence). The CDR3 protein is CASSLDRGGADTQYF. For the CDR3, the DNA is TGTGCCAGCAGCCTGGACAGGGGAGGAGCAGATACGCAGTATTTT. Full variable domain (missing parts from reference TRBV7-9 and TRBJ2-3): DTGVSQNPRHKITKRGQNVTFRCDPISEHNRLYWYRQTLGQGPEFLTYFQNEAQLEKSRLLSDRFSAERPKGSFSTLEIQRTEQGDSAMYLCASSLDRGGADTQYFGPGTRLTVL.

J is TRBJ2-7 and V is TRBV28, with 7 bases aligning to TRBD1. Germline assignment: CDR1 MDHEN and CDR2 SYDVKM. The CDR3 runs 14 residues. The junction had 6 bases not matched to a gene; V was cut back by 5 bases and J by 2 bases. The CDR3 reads CASSEGAGPYEQYF. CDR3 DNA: TGTGCCAGCAGTGAGGGGGCTGGACCCTACGAGCAGTACTTC.

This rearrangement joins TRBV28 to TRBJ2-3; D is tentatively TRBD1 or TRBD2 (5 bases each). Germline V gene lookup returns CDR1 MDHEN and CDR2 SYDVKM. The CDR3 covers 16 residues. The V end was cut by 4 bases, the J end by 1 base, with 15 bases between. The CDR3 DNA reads TGTGCCAGCAGTTCAATACACGGGACGGGCACAGATACGCAGTATTTT. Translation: CASSSIHGTGTDTQYF.

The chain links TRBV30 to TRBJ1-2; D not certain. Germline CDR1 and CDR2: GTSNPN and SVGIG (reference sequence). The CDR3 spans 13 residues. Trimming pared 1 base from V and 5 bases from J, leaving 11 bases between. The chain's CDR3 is CAWSATAPYGYTF. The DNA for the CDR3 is TGTGCCTGGAGTGCCACAGCTCCTTATGGCTACACCTTC.

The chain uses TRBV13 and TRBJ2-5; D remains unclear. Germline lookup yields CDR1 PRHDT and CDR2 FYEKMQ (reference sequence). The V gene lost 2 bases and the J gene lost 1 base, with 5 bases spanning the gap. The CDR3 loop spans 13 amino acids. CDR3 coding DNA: TGTGCCAGCAGCTTACAGTTCCAAGAGACCCAGTACTTC. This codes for CASSLQFQETQYF.

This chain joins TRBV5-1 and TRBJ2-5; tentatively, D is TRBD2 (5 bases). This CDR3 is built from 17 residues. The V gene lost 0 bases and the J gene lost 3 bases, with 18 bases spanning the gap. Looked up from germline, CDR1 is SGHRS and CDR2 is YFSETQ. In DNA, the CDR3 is TGCGCCAGCAGCTTGGTTAGCGCTTTACACATTAAAGAGACCCAGTACTTC. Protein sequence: CASSLVSALHIKETQYF.

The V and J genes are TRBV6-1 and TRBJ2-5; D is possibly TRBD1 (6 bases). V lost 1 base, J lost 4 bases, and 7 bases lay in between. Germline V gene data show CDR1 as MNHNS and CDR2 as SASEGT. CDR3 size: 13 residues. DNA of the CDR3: TGTGCCAGCAGTGAAGGCAGGGGAGAGACCCAGTACTTC. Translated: CASSEGRGETQYF.

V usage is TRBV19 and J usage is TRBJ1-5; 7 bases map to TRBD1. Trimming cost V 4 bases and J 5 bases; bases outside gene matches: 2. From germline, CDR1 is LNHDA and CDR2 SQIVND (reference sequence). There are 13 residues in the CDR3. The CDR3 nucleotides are TGTGCCAGTAGTACCGGGACAGATCAGCCCCAGCATTTT. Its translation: CASSTGTDQPQHF.